The 26 T cell receptor beta chains given below trace back to one sample, sequenced in a study of brain T cells in children with intractable seizures. This sample's time point: blood from clinic visit 5 months post-surgery; TSC patient then seizure free. The protocol was immunoSEQ multiplex PCR, while the TCRdb copy is restricted to in-frame clones and leaves out a portion. The sample lists hundreds of thousands of clones; about 93% were seen once. Specimen: peripheral blood, collected approximately 5 months after surgery. Receptors originate from a boy less than two years old with tuberous sclerosis and intractable seizures.

Only one count was recorded for this clone. The chain combines TRBV15 with TRBJ2-5; no clear D gene. The CDR3 sequence is 14 residues long. Trimming took off 2 bases at V and 0 bases at J, with 7 bases between the two ends. Germline assignment: CDR1 LNHNV and CDR2 YYDKDF (reference sequence). The CDR3 here is CATSRRRYQETQYF. In DNA form, the CDR3 reads TGTGCCACCAGCAGAAGGCGGTACCAAGAGACCCAGTACTTC. Filled out from reference TRBV15 and TRBJ2-5, the complete variable domain reads DAMVIQNPRYQVTQFGKPVTLSCSQTLNHNVMYWYQQKSSQAPKLLFHYYDKDFNNEADTPDNFQSRRPNTSFCFLDIRSPGLGDTAMYLCATSRRRYQETQYFGPGTRLLVL.

CDR3 nucleotides: TGTGCCTGGAGCGAAGGAAATCAGCCCCAGCATTTT. It codes for CAWSEGNQPQHF. This rearrangement joins TRBV30 to TRBJ1-5; D gene uncertain. The germline gives CDR1 GTSNPN, CDR2 SVGIG (reference sequence). V gave up 3 bases and J gave up 4 bases, with 7 bases separating them. The CDR3 is 12 residues long.

V usage is TRBV27 and J usage is TRBJ1-5; a possible D gene is TRBD1 (6 bases). V was clipped by 5 bases and J by 3 bases, with 11 bases between them. The CDR3 extends over 14 amino acids. Germline V gene data show CDR1 as MNHEY and CDR2 as SMNVEV (reference sequence). CDR3 protein: CASSPQGINQPQHF. In nucleotides, the CDR3 is TGTGCCAGCAGTCCTCAGGGGATCAATCAGCCCCAGCATTTT.

This rearrangement joins TRBV28 to TRBJ2-7; 16 nucleotides line up with TRBD2. Germline CDR1 and CDR2: MDHEN and SYDVKM. The trim removed 5 bases at V and 7 bases at J, leaving 11 bases unmatched. The CDR3 sequence is 17 residues long. In DNA form, the CDR3 reads TGTGCCAGCAGTGCCCCGGGACTAGCGGGAGGGCCGGGGGAGCAGTACTTC. Protein product: CASSAPGLAGGPGEQYF.

This chain joins TRBV29-1 and TRBJ1-2; 9 bases map to TRBD1. CDR1 and CDR2 from the germline V gene are SQVTM and ANQGSEA. This CDR3 has 13 residues. The ends lost 6 bases at V and 6 bases at J; junction bases unmatched: 8. Written as DNA, the CDR3 is TGCAGCGTAGTACAGGGGGCAAGGGATGGCTACACCTTC. Its translation is CSVVQGARDGYTF.

V gene TRBV7-6 combines with J gene TRBJ2-2; no firm D call. Trimming left V 2 bases short and J 1 base short, with 8 bases between. This CDR3 has 15 residues. Germline loops: CDR1 SGHVS, CDR2 FNYEAQ. As DNA, the CDR3 is TGTGCCAGCAGCTTATTAGGGCGGAACACCGGGGAGCTGTTTTTT. This codes for CASSLLGRNTGELFF.

The chain joins TRBV6-5 to TRBJ1-5; D call uncertain. This CDR3 is built from 15 residues. Trimming cost V 6 bases and J 1 base, with 13 bases left between them. Germline CDR1 is MNHEY and CDR2 is SVGAGI. Here the CDR3 reads CASSSSGHSNQPQHF. DNA of the CDR3: TGTGCCAGCAGCTCCAGTGGCCACAGCAATCAGCCCCAGCATTTT.

A few counts support this clone. The J gene is TRBJ1-5, the V gene TRBV5-1; D unresolved. Trimming stripped 4 bases from V and 0 bases from J, with 5 bases between. From germline, CDR1 is SGHRS and CDR2 YFSETQ. This CDR3 is built from 13 residues. The CDR3 DNA reads TGCGCCAGCAGCAAAGATAGCAATCAGCCCCAGCATTTT. Protein sequence: CASSKDSNQPQHF.

The rearrangement joins TRBV3-1 (or the pseudogene TRBV3-2) to TRBJ2-5, with 10 bases identical to TRBD2. CDR3 length equals 16 residues. V shed 3 bases and J 3 bases; nucleotides not matched to a gene: 7. Germline V gene data show CDR1 as LGHDT and CDR2 as YNNKEL (reference sequence). CDR3 sequence reads: CASSHVRTSGEETQYF. CDR3 nucleotide sequence: TGTGCCAGCAGCCATGTGAGGACTAGCGGAGAAGAGACCCAGTACTTC.

The chain is built from TRBV4-2 and TRBJ1-6; possibly TRBD1 for D (5 bases). Per the germline V gene, CDR1 is LGHNA and CDR2 is YNFKEQ. This CDR3 comprises 16 residues. Trimming cost V 3 bases and J 5 bases, with 14 bases left between them. The CDR3 loop is CASSHRRGGDNSPLHF. CDR3 bases: TGTGCCAGCAGCCACCGGCGCGGGGGAGATAATTCACCCCTCCACTTT.

The rearrangement uses TRBV27 and TRBJ2-6; D is perhaps TRBD1 (5 bases). The V and J ends lost 8 bases and 1 base respectively, with 15 bases between them. Germline lookup yields CDR1 MNHEY and CDR2 SMNVEV (reference sequence). The CDR3 covers 16 residues. The CDR3 loop reads CASGIHGQSGANVLTF. CDR3 DNA sequence: TGTGCCAGCGGTATTCACGGACAATCTGGGGCCAACGTCCTGACTTTC.

The chain recombines TRBV11-2 with TRBJ1-2; the D gene is possibly TRBD1 (5 bases). The V end was cut by 5 bases, the J end by 0 bases, with 10 bases between. CDR1 and CDR2 (germline): SGHAT, FQNNGV. The CDR3 spans 14 residues. Here the CDR3 reads CASSPGTANYGYTF. The CDR3 DNA is TGTGCCAGCAGCCCCGGGACGGCTAACTATGGCTACACCTTC.

V and J are TRBV3-1 (or the pseudogene TRBV3-2) and TRBJ2-2; D not certain. The CDR3 totals 14 residues. The V end lost 0 bases, the J end lost 4 bases, and 6 bases lay between the germline ends. From germline, CDR1 is LGHDT and CDR2 YNNKEL (reference sequence). The CDR3 DNA is TGTGCCAGCAGCCAAGATCACGGCACCGGGGAGCTGTTTTTT. Translation gives CASSQDHGTGELFF.

V usage is TRBV7-6 and J usage is TRBJ2-7; tentatively, D is TRBD1 (6 bases). Germline V gene sequence: CDR1 SGHVS, CDR2 FNYEAQ. The CDR3 totals 16 residues. V lost 1 base and J 5 bases, leaving 18 bases between the germline ends. CDR3 sequence reads: CASSLGDDAGDHEQYF. The CDR3, as DNA: TGTGCCAGCAGCTTAGGAGACGATGCAGGGGACCACGAGCAGTACTTC.

A single count supports this clone. This chain uses TRBV9 with TRBJ2-7; D is ambiguous. The CDR3 contains 14 residues. The germline CDR1 and CDR2 sequences are SGDLS and YYNGEE. Between the trimmed V and J ends, which lost 0 bases and 2 bases, there was a span of 9 bases. The CDR3 sequence: CASSVGRTPYEQYF. Here the CDR3 DNA reads TGTGCCAGCAGCGTAGGCAGAACGCCCTACGAGCAGTACTTC.

Of note for this clone: The junction differs from germline at one of its ends, possibly a read error. The rearrangement uses TRBV7-7 and TRBJ2-2, with 8 bases aligning to TRBD1. Germline V gene lookup returns CDR1 SSHAT and CDR2 FNYEAQ (reference sequence). The CDR3 length is 15 residues. CDR3 in DNA: TGTGCTAGCAGCTTACAGGGGGCGAACACCGGGGAGCTGTTTTTT. Encoded protein: CASSLQGANTGELFF.

V gene TRBV4-1 combines with J gene TRBJ2-4; 9 bases agree with TRBD2. The CDR3 has 22 amino acids. CDR1 MGHRA and CDR2 YSYEKL come from the germline V gene. V lost 1 base and J lost 0; bases outside the gene matches: 19. The CDR3 spells CASSQGAVGGTSSLLAKNIQYF. In DNA, the CDR3 is TGCGCCAGCAGCCAAGGGGCTGTGGGGGGGACTAGCAGCCTTTTAGCCAAAAACATTCAGTACTTC.

The rearrangement uses TRBV30 and TRBJ1-2; the D gene is possibly TRBD1 (5 bases). V lost 1 base to trimming and J lost 8 bases, with 14 bases between them. The V gene's germline CDR1 is GTSNPN and CDR2 SVGIG (reference sequence). This CDR3 is built from 13 residues. CDR3 protein: CAWSEGITAGYTF. The CDR3 DNA sequence: TGTGCCTGGAGTGAGGGGATAACGGCCGGCTACACCTTC.

This clone was detected once. This sequence joins TRBV14 and TRBJ1-1, with no clear D. The germline CDR1 and CDR2 sequences are SGHDN and FVKESK. Trimming cost V 0 bases and J 1 base, with 3 bases left between them. CDR3 length equals 13 residues. Here the CDR3 reads CASSQETNTEAFF. CDR3 DNA sequence: TGTGCCAGCAGCCAAGAGACGAACACTGAAGCTTTCTTT.

Worth noting for this clone: Other DNA sequences in this specimen translate into the identical CDR3. The V gene is TRBV5-5, the J gene TRBJ2-7; D call uncertain. The length of the CDR3 is 13 residues. The germline V gene has CDR1 SGHKS and CDR2 YYEKEE (reference sequence). V was trimmed by 0 bases and J by 4 bases, leaving 8 bases between them. Written as DNA, the CDR3 is TGTGCCAGCAGCTTGGGGTTAGGTTACGAGCAGTACTTC. This gives the protein CASSLGLGYEQYF.

The CDR3 protein is CSGATGGSSLYGYTF. CDR3 sequence (DNA): TGCAGCGGTGCAACAGGGGGATCGTCCCTCTATGGCTACACCTTC. This chain uses TRBV29-1 with TRBJ1-2; 8 positions match TRBD1. This CDR3 is 15 amino acids long. The germline gives CDR1 SQVTM, CDR2 ANQGSEA. V trimming: 7 bases; J trimming: 4 bases; junction bases outside the gene matches: 14.

The genes are TRBV19 and TRBJ2-6; D is unclear. CDR3 length: 16 residues. The germline V and J ends were trimmed by 6 bases and 0 bases, with 12 bases remaining between them. CDR1 and CDR2 from the germline V gene are LNHDA and SQIVND (reference sequence). CDR3 coding DNA: TGTGCCAGTAGCGTGTCCCATTCCTCTGGGGCCAACGTCCTGACTTTC. This sequence encodes CASSVSHSSGANVLTF.

The V and J genes are TRBV4-2 and TRBJ2-5, with 9 bases lining up with TRBD2. V lost 5 bases and J lost 4; bases outside the gene matches: 8. This CDR3 has 15 amino acids. The V gene's germline CDR1 is LGHNA and CDR2 YNFKEQ. The CDR3 nucleotides are TGTGCCAGCAGCTGGACTAGCGAGGGAGGAGAGACCCAGTACTTC. Translation: CASSWTSEGGETQYF.

The chain recombines TRBV30 with TRBJ2-5; D gene uncertain. The CDR3 length is 15 residues. Per the germline V gene, CDR1 is GTSNPN and CDR2 is SVGIG (reference sequence). V gave up 0 bases and J gave up 5 bases, with 16 bases separating them. In nucleotides, the CDR3 is TGTGCCTGGAGTGTAGGCCCAGTCCCGAGGGAGACCCAGTACTTC. As protein: CAWSVGPVPRETQYF. The whole variable domain, remainder taken from reference TRBV30 and TRBJ2-5, is SQTIHQWPATLVQPVGSPLSLECTVEGTSNPNLYWYRQAAGRGLQLLFYSVGIGQISSEVPQNLSASRPQDRQFILSSKKLLLSDSGFYLCAWSVGPVPRETQYFGPGTRLLVL.

V is TRBV30 and J is TRBJ1-4; D gene uncertain. CDR1 is GTSNPN and CDR2 is SVGIG in the germline V gene (reference sequence). CDR3 length: 12 residues. The CDR3: CGSTAWDEKLFF. In DNA, the CDR3 is TGTGGATCGACTGCGTGGGATGAAAAACTGTTTTTT.

The chain combines TRBV11-2 with TRBJ1-1; D gene uncertain. The CDR3 contains 12 residues. V gave up 4 bases and J gave up 7 bases, with 10 bases separating them. Germline values: CDR1 SGHAT, CDR2 FQNNGV. The CDR3, as DNA: TGTGCCAGCAGCTGGACTGTGGATGAAGCTTTCTTT. Protein: CASSWTVDEAFF.